A selection of T cell receptor beta chains follows, all from one sample in a study of blood T cell repertoires in COVID-19. Using immunoSEQ multiplex PCR, the repertoire was profiled, and TCRdb retains in-frame clones only, with some absent. This table holds 150,000 to 200,000 clones, roughly 70% found once. Sequencing input: peripheral blood. These receptors were collected from a woman aged 80 or older with acute or convalescent COVID-19. CDR3s include the opening cysteine and the closing phenylalanine or tryptophan. The order of the fields is J gene, V gene, CDR3 protein.

TRBJ2-3	TRBV29-1	CSVDEGSTDTQYF
TRBJ2-1	TRBV3-1/TRBV3-2	CASSQVVAGWTYNEQFF
TRBJ2-1	TRBV28	CASSQVEQFF
TRBJ2-2	TRBV11-2	CASRREGRSTGELFF
TRBJ1-6	TRBV6-5	CASSSGLGNSPLHF
TRBJ2-2	TRBV28	CASSLVAGGTGELFF
TRBJ1-4	TRBV5-1	CASSLQGRRDEKLFF
TRBJ2-3	TRBV24-1	CATSDPAGRGLDTQYF
TRBJ2-5	TRBV5-5	CASSFGTPQSETQYF
TRBJ2-2	TRBV10-1	CASSESATGELFF
TRBJ2-6	TRBV24-1	CATSEVTGQSGANVLTF
TRBJ2-7	TRBV14	CASSLTSGDYEQYF
TRBJ2-5	TRBV29-1	CSVDTAQETQYF
TRBJ2-1	TRBV2	CASSVLLSDNEQFF
TRBJ2-7	TRBV29-1	CSVSRGGWDQEQYF
TRBJ1-1	TRBV5-1	CASSFTGLTEAFF
TRBJ2-2	TRBV18	CASSPPSQDTGELFF
TRBJ1-5	TRBV28	CASSSGAANQPQHF
TRBJ2-3	TRBV24-1	CATSGFRSQDSAADTQYF
TRBJ2-2	TRBV9	CASSVEGQNTGELFF
TRBJ1-2	TRBV4-2	CASSQDPQGANYGYTF